This entry describes one TCR beta chain. Its antigen specificity is not known. Per-base qualities were not stored, and no clone one base away is much larger. Sequencing instrument: Illumina NovaSeq 6000. TCRalpha and TCRbeta cDNA libraries were built by 5'RACE with constant-segment primers, adding sample barcodes and unique molecular identifiers. RNA was extracted from every sample with Trizol reagent. Amplification of the libraries took two PCR steps, and the second step added a second sample barcode plus Illumina TruSeq adapters. Sequencing of the libraries was done on an Illumina NovaSeq, producing 2 x 150 bp paired-end reads. As for the original processing: Reads were demultiplexed and collapsed into UMI-guided consensus sequences with migec v1.2.7. With mixcr v2.1.11, UMI consensuses were aligned to TRA and TRB V and J templates and assembled into clonotypes. Expanded or contracted clonotypes were those called significant by both edgeR and NoisET, with noise models trained on biological replicates. For edgeR calls, a false discovery rate-adjusted p below 0.01 and a log2 fold-change threshold of 1 were applied. As an exploratory analysis of dynamics, max-normalized trajectories of the 1000 most abundant clonotypes were examined by PCA with hierarchical clustering. The CD4 or CD8 phenotype of responding clones was assigned using the separately sequenced CD4+ and CD8+ repertoires. Through fastp at Q25 and MiXCR, TCRdb rebuilt clones from the public reads, retaining in-frame beta chains. Merged by CDR3 protein, the rows form single entries marked with the most common genes and DNA. It is TCRdb's table, rather than the study itself, that gives the V and J calls and clone size. This sample comprises about 600,000 distinct CDR3 sequences, about 20% of them detected only once. Approximately 8% of the sample is in the top ten clones.

Ficoll-Paque density gradient centrifugation was used to isolate PBMCs. The cysteine opens and the phenylalanine closes a CDR3 of 13 amino acids. CDR3 DNA is the only sequence kept; it has 39 bases, read in frame from the first base. V is pared back by 6 bases and J by 1 base, with 10 bases lying between the germline termini. Per the germline V gene (reference sequence), MNHNY is the CDR1 and SVGAGI is the CDR2. This sample is part of a study of T-cell memory formation after mild COVID-19 (dated by TCRdb to the early 2020s). Looking at the study overall: TCR sequence clusters from the two donors were found to be largely donor specific. The cohort was made up of two young adult volunteers, one female and one male, who were previously healthy. In two donors, T-cell clones that expanded and contracted after mild COVID-19 were followed by sequencing TCRalpha and TCRbeta repertoires longitudinally.

Study-level results and caveats: The study covered only a couple of mild cases, and larger cohorts including severe cases with pre-infection samples were considered necessary. Clones contracting from day 15 to 85 had balanced CD4/CD8 phenotypes, while a second wave expanding from day 15 to 37 was biased towards CD4+. The second-wave clones that peaked on day 37 were not confirmed to be SARS-CoV-2 specific. Some responding clones were detected in pre-infection memory, suggesting pre-existing cross-reactive memory T cells joined the SARS-CoV-2 response. Contracting CD4+ clones turned up mainly in the CM and EM memory subsets, whereas EMRA was where CD8+ clones were enriched.

The V gene is TRBV6-6 and the J gene is TRBJ2-7; the D gene identity is not certain. The clonotype was recovered from an adult woman who had mild COVID-19 (a few samples of this study predate the infection). The sample titles of this study are shuffled in the database, so cell type and time point are left out; the donor was told from shared clones. The material sequenced was PBMCs or a T cell subset sorted from them (not recorded which). The CDR3 reads as follows: CASRVGLSYEQYF. The nucleotides read TGTGCCAGCAGAGTGGGCCTGTCCTACGAGCAGTACTTC.